One and the same sample provided the 24 T cell receptor beta chains below, sequenced in a study of CD8 T cells in Susac syndrome. When the RNA was reverse transcribed, random hexamers were used with an input of roughly 0.45 to 1 ug. TCRdb used MiXCR to reprocess the immunoSEQ multiplex PCR reads, holding one entry per CDR3 protein. The sample holds about 280,000 distinct CDR3 sequences, about 85% seen once. The sequencing sample was made of CD8+ T cells from PBMCs. These receptors were collected from a human donor with multiple sclerosis.

The J gene is TRBJ1-4, the V gene TRBV7-2; D might be TRBD1 (6 bases). This CDR3 region has 13 residues. The germline CDR1 and CDR2 sequences are SGHTA and FQGNSA. The V gene lost 5 bases and the J gene lost 7 bases, with 11 bases spanning the gap. CDR3 coding DNA: TGTGCCAGCAGCGGAACAGGGAGTGAAAAACTGTTTTTT. As protein: CASSGTGSEKLFF.

This clonotype came up a few times. The chain has TRBV6-1 and TRBJ2-7; possibly TRBD1 or TRBD2 for D (5 bases each). V was shortened by 5 bases and J by 5 bases, with 22 bases between the two germline ends. CDR3 length: 16 amino acids. The germline V gene has CDR1 MNHNS and CDR2 SASEGT. The CDR3 nucleotides are TGTGCCAGCAGTCCCGACTTCGGGACGAACGTCCACGAGCAGTACTTC. It codes for CASSPDFGTNVHEQYF.

The chain links TRBV5-1 to TRBJ2-5; 8 bases are shared with TRBD1. The J segment lost 1 base and the V segment lost 3 bases, leaving 5 bases of the junction unmatched. In germline, CDR1 is SGHRS, CDR2 YFSETQ. This CDR3 comprises 15 residues. The CDR3: CASSSGGELQETQYF. The CDR3 region has the DNA TGCGCCAGCAGCTCAGGGGGCGAACTCCAAGAGACCCAGTACTTC.

The gene calls are TRBV23-1 and TRBJ2-1; D gene unclear. TRBV23-1 is given ORF status, its function remaining uncertain. The CDR3 spans 13 residues. V was pared by 0 bases and J by 10 bases, with 10 bases between. The CDR3 region is CASSQSTADEQFF. For the CDR3, the DNA is TGCGCCAGCAGTCAATCGACGGCTGACGAGCAGTTCTTC.

This chain connects TRBV6-1 to TRBJ2-3; 7 nucleotides align to TRBD2. Losses at the gene ends were 7 bases for V and 4 bases for J; bases not matched to a gene: 17. Germline V CDR1 and CDR2: MNHNS, SASEGT. The CDR3 contains 17 residues. The CDR3 region has the DNA TGTGCCAGCACAGCCCTCTGGTCGGGAGGACGCGCAGATACGCAGTATTTT. This encodes CASTALWSGGRADTQYF.

This clonotype was found a few times. The chain couples TRBV7-9 to TRBJ2-1; D uncertain. Trimming stripped 0 bases from V and 2 bases from J, with 5 bases between. Germline CDR1 reads SEHNR; CDR2 reads FQNEAQ (reference sequence). The CDR3 loop spans 14 amino acids. CDR3 coding DNA: TGTGCCAGCAGCTTAGCGGCTACCTACAATGAGCAGTTCTTC. Its protein is CASSLAATYNEQFF.

This clonotype was seen only once. This rearrangement joins TRBV4-1 to TRBJ1-5, with D uncertain. Germline-derived CDR1 and CDR2 are MGHRA and YSYEKL. Trimming pared 0 bases from V and 8 bases from J, leaving 8 bases between. This CDR3 has 13 amino acids. CDR3 protein: CASSQDMEEPQHF. DNA of the CDR3: TGCGCCAGCAGCCAAGATATGGAGGAGCCCCAGCATTTT.

The V and J genes are TRBV9 and TRBJ2-7; 13 nucleotides align to TRBD2. This CDR3 is 15 amino acids long. V lost 4 bases to trimming and J lost 4 bases; unmatched junction nucleotides: 5. Germline V gene lookup returns CDR1 SGDLS and CDR2 YYNGEE. The CDR3 DNA reads TGTGCCAGCAGCACCGGGACTAGCGGGATATACGAGCAGTACTTC. It yields the protein CASSTGTSGIYEQYF.

This clonotype showed up just once. The chain joins TRBV28 to TRBJ2-2; 12 bases agree with TRBD2. The CDR3 has 17 residues. Germline assignment: CDR1 MDHEN and CDR2 SYDVKM. Germline trimming cut 2 bases from V and 5 bases from J; bases unmatched to any gene: 6. The CDR3 reads CASSLGPGLAGTGELFF. CDR3 nucleotides: TGTGCCAGCAGTTTAGGGCCGGGACTAGCGGGTACCGGGGAGCTGTTTTTT.

The gene calls are TRBV20-1 and TRBJ2-7, with D uncertain. This CDR3 is built from 13 residues. V lost 3 bases, J lost 4 bases, and 13 bases lay in between. Germline-derived CDR1 and CDR2 are DFQATT and SNEGSKA (reference sequence). The CDR3 spells CSAREVIEYEQYF. CDR3 sequence (DNA): TGCAGTGCTAGGGAAGTGATCGAATACGAGCAGTACTTC.

This clonotype was counted only a few times. The chain recombines TRBV27 with TRBJ2-7; possible D gene TRBD2, 5 bases. The CDR3 has 14 amino acids. Germline V gene lookup returns CDR1 MNHEY and CDR2 SMNVEV (reference sequence). Trimming took 2 bases from V and 3 from J, leaving 11 bases between them. CDR3 sequence reads: CASSLVGANYEQYF. As DNA, the CDR3 is TGTGCCAGCAGTTTAGTGGGAGCGAACTACGAGCAGTACTTC.

The CDR3 nucleotides are TGTGCCAGCAGCTTAGGGGGTACAGGGGATGGCTACACCTTC. Translating gives CASSLGGTGDGYTF. The chain couples TRBV7-8 to TRBJ1-2, with TRBD1 matching 7 bases. Germline V gene sequence: CDR1 SGHVS, CDR2 FQNEAQ. The length of the CDR3 is 14 residues. J was trimmed by 6 bases and V by 1 base; bases with no gene match: 5.

This clonotype is a singleton in its sample. The rearrangement joins TRBV18 to TRBJ2-1, with 7 bases identical to TRBD2. Per the germline V gene, CDR1 is KGHSH and CDR2 is LQKENI. With V trimmed by 3 bases and J by 4 bases, 6 bases remained unmatched. The CDR3 totals 15 residues. CDR3 protein: CASSPAGDLYNEQFF. Written as DNA, the CDR3 is TGTGCCAGCTCACCGGCGGGAGATTTGTACAATGAGCAGTTCTTC.

The rearrangement joins TRBV20-1 to TRBJ2-7, with 10 bases aligning to TRBD2. The trim removed 1 base at V and 6 bases at J, leaving 12 bases unmatched. Germline V gene data show CDR1 as DFQATT and CDR2 as SNEGSKA (reference sequence). The CDR3 is 16 amino acids. This CDR3 is CSARGGLAGVRSEQYF. The CDR3 region has the DNA TGCAGTGCTAGAGGAGGGCTAGCGGGAGTTAGGTCCGAGCAGTACTTC.

The chain is built from TRBV27 and TRBJ2-1; no clear D gene. V lost 8 bases and J 0 bases, leaving 14 bases between the germline ends. The CDR3 contains 15 residues. In germline, CDR1 is MNHEY, CDR2 SMNVEV (reference sequence). In DNA, the CDR3 is TGTGCCAGCGGATCCATGCGGAGCTCCTACAATGAGCAGTTCTTC. Its protein product is CASGSMRSSYNEQFF.

The V and J genes are TRBV20-1 and TRBJ1-1; D perhaps matches TRBD1 (5 bases). The V gene's germline CDR1 is DFQATT and CDR2 SNEGSKA (reference sequence). This CDR3 has 17 amino acids. The ends were cut back, 0 bases at V and 3 bases at J, with 20 bases in the middle. Here the CDR3 DNA reads TGCAGTGCTAGAGAGCTACCTTCAGGGTTCCGGGACACTGAAGCTTTCTTT. Amino acid sequence: CSARELPSGFRDTEAFF.

This clonotype turned up a few times. The chain joins TRBV6-5 to TRBJ2-1; 11 bases agree with TRBD2. The germline gives CDR1 MNHEY, CDR2 SVGAGI. CDR3 length: 15 residues. V was pared by 6 bases and J by 4 bases, with 5 bases of the junction left unmatched. CDR3 sequence (DNA): TGTGCCAGCAGGCCCGGGACTAGCGGTTACAATGAGCAGTTCTTC. Protein sequence: CASRPGTSGYNEQFF.

Comments on this clonotype: The junction differs from germline at one of its ends, possibly a read error. The chain employs TRBV6-5 and TRBJ1-3; the D is unclear. Per germline, CDR1 MNHEY and CDR2 SVGAGI. The CDR3 spans 15 residues. Here the CDR3 reads CACSLNLAGGNTIYF. The CDR3 region has the DNA TGTGCCTGCAGTTTGAACCTCGCGGGTGGAAACACCATATATTTT.

The chain combines TRBV27 with TRBJ2-1; possible D gene TRBD1, 6 bases. Trimming shortened V by 5 bases and J by 4 bases, and 12 bases separated the two germline ends. Germline loops: CDR1 MNHEY, CDR2 SMNVEV (reference sequence). There are 14 residues in the CDR3. The CDR3 protein is CASSLDSSYNEQFF. The CDR3 bases are TGTGCCAGCAGTCTGGACAGTTCTTACAATGAGCAGTTCTTC.

The chain links TRBV4-1 to TRBJ2-1; D may match TRBD1 or TRBD2 (5 bases each). In germline, CDR1 is MGHRA, CDR2 YSYEKL. V was cut by 4 bases and J by 9 bases, with 10 bases left in between. This CDR3 has 12 residues. The CDR3 spells CASSRTRGEQFF. The CDR3 nucleotides read TGCGCCAGCAGCCGCACTAGGGGTGAGCAGTTCTTC.

The chain is built from TRBV25-1 and TRBJ2-1, with TRBD2 matching over 11 bases. The CDR3 is 15 residues long. The germline gives CDR1 MGHDK, CDR2 SYGVNS. The trim removed 6 bases at V and 7 bases at J, leaving 8 bases unmatched. Here the CDR3 DNA reads TGTGCCAGCAGCGATGAGGGACTAGCGGTTAATGAGCAGTTCTTC. Amino acid sequence: CASSDEGLAVNEQFF. The whole variable domain, filled in from reference TRBV25-1 and TRBJ2-1, reads EADIYQTPRYLVIGTGKKITLECSQTMGHDKMYWYQQDPGMELHLIHYSYGVNSTEKGDLSSESTVSRIRTEHFPLTLESARPSHTSQYLCASSDEGLAVNEQFFGPGTRLTVL.

The chain has TRBV11-2 and TRBJ2-7; TRBD2 matches 11 bases. V gave up 5 bases and J gave up 0 bases; unmatched junction bases: 3. From germline, CDR1 is SGHAT and CDR2 FQNNGV. This CDR3 has 15 residues. The CDR3 reads CASSLAGGFSYEQYF. The CDR3, as DNA: TGTGCCAGCAGCCTAGCGGGGGGCTTCTCCTACGAGCAGTACTTC. The whole variable domain, filled in from reference TRBV11-2 and TRBJ2-7, reads EAGVAQSPRYKIIEKRQSVAFWCNPISGHATLYWYQQILGQGPKLLIQFQNNGVVDDSQLPKDRFSAERLKGVDSTLKIQPAKLEDSAVYLCASSLAGGFSYEQYFGPGTRLTVT.

The rearrangement joins TRBV7-2 to TRBJ2-1; 11 bases are shared with TRBD2. Per germline, CDR1 SGHTA and CDR2 FQGNSA. The V segment lost 4 bases and the J segment 7 bases; nucleotides outside the gene matches: 9. This CDR3 spans 16 amino acids. CDR3 sequence (DNA): TGTGCCAGCAGCTCTAAACTAGCGGGAGTCTATAATGAGCAGTTCTTC. Its translation: CASSSKLAGVYNEQFF.

This clonotype has just one count. The CDR3 nucleotides read TGTGCCAGCAGCCCGGGTCCCTCAATTGAAGCTTTCTTT. This gives the protein CASSPGPSIEAFF. V usage is TRBV7-8 and J usage is TRBJ1-1, with no clear D. The CDR3 sequence is 13 residues long. The V gene's germline CDR1 is SGHVS and CDR2 FQNEAQ. V shed 5 bases and J shed 7 bases, with 14 bases lying between them. Filled out from reference TRBV7-8 and TRBJ1-1, the complete variable domain reads GAGVSQSPRYKVAKRGQDVALRCDPISGHVSLFWYQQALGQGPEFLTYFQNEAQLDKSGLPSDRFFAERPEGSVSTLKIQRTQQEDSAVYLCASSPGPSIEAFFGQGTRLTVV.